This T cell receptor beta chain was obtained from a study of cytotoxic CD8 clonotypes in ibrutinib-treated CLL. Study outcomes and limitations: Private clonotypes, not public ones, expanded at ibrutinib response. Rising at ibrutinib response, clonality subsequently fell back toward baseline at progression.

This CDR3 region has 14 residues. Trimming cost V 4 bases and J 6 bases, with 14 bases left between them. Germline CDR1 and CDR2: SGDLS and YYNGEE. A 1 in 200,000 to 1 in 1 million T cell depth was the sequencing target. Here immunoSEQ multiplex PCR was the method, and the copy in TCRdb shows in-frame clones only, minus some. The sample yields about 130,000 clones, around 84% seen once. A remark on this clone: Antigen: not known.

The sequence came from a human donor with chronic lymphocytic leukemia. This sequence joins TRBV9 and TRBJ1-5; D gene ambiguous. This specimen was PBMCs, taken after 24 months of ibrutinib treatment. The chain's CDR3 is CASSLGPGTQPQHF. The CDR3 coding sequence is TGTGCCAGCAGCTTGGGCCCGGGCACTCAGCCCCAGCATTTT.